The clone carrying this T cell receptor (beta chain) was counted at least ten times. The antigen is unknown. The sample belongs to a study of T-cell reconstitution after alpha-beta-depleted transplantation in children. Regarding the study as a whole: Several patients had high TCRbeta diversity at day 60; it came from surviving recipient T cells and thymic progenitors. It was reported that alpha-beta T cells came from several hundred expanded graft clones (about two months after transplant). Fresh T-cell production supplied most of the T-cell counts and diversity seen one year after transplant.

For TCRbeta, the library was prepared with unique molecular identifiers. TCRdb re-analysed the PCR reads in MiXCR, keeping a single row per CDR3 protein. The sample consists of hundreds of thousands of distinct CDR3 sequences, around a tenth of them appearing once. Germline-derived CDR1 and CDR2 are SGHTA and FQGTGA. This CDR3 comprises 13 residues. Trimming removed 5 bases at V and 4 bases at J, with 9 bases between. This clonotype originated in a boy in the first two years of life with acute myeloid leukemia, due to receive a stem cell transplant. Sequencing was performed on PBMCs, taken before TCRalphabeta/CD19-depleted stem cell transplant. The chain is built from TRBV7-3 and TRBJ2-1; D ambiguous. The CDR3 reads CASSVNPYNEQFF. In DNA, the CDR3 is TGTGCCAGCAGCGTAAATCCTTACAATGAGCAGTTCTTC. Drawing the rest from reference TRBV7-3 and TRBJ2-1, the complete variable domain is GAGVSQTPSNKVTEKGKYVELRCDPISGHTALYWYRQSLGQGPEFLIYFQGTGAADDSGLPNDRFFAVRPEGSVSTLKIQRTERGDSAVYLCASSVNPYNEQFFGPGTRLTVL.